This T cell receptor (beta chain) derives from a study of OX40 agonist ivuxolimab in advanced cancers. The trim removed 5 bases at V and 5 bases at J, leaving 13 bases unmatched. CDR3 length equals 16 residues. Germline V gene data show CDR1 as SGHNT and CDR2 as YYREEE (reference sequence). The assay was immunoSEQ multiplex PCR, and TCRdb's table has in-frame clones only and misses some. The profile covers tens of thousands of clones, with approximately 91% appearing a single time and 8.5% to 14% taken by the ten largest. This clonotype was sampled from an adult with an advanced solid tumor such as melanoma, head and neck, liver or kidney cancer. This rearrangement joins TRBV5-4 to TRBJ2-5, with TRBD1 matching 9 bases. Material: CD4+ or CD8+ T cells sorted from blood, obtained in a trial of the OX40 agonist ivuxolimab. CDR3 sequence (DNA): TGTGCCAGCAGTCTAAGGGGACAGGGAAGAAGGGAGACCCAGTACTTC. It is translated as CASSLRGQGRRETQYF.